Shown below are 11 T cell receptor beta chains from a single sample sequenced in a study of CD8 T cells in ankylosing spondylitis (dated by TCRdb to the late 2010s). The method was 5' RACE. Sequenced using an Illumina HiSeq 2500. Using fastp at Q25 and MiXCR, TCRdb reprocessed the public reads and kept productive beta chains. Under each unique CDR3 protein, matching rows form one entry showing the most common genes and DNA. The sample records about 150,000 distinct CDR3 sequences, about an eighth of which are singletons. The leading ten clones occupy about 3.8% of the sample. Sequencing was done on a sample of blood, either unsorted or a sorted T cell fraction (not recorded which). These receptors all stem from a female donor with ankylosing spondylitis or in good health (not recorded which).

At least ten counts were recorded for this clonotype. The rearrangement uses TRBV7-2 and TRBJ1-2; D uncertain. The V end was cut by 1 base, the J end by 4 bases, with 16 bases between. CDR3 size: 16 residues. CDR1 SGHTA and CDR2 FQGNSA come from the germline V gene. The CDR3 sequence is CASSLDRGIVSYGYTF. CDR3 DNA: TGTGCCAGCAGCTTAGACAGAGGAATCGTGAGCTATGGCTACACCTTC.

This clonotype occurred many times. V and J are TRBV7-2 and TRBJ1-1; D possibly corresponds to TRBD1 (5 bases). The CDR3 has 13 amino acids. Trimming took off 1 base at V and 10 bases at J, with 13 bases between the two ends. Germline CDR1 and CDR2: SGHTA and FQGNSA. This CDR3 is CASSLVSGPGAFF. CDR3 nucleotides: TGTGCCAGCAGCTTAGTATCGGGGCCGGGAGCTTTCTTT.

This clonotype occurred many times. CDR3 protein: CSVGGGTDEKLFF. The CDR3 DNA is TGCAGCGTCGGTGGAGGGACTGATGAAAAACTGTTTTTT. This sequence joins TRBV29-1 and TRBJ1-4, with D possibly matching TRBD1 (5 bases). Trimming shortened V by 6 bases and J by 6 bases, and 14 bases separated the two germline ends. The germline gives CDR1 SQVTM, CDR2 ANQGSEA. The CDR3 length is 13 residues.

This clonotype was detected ten times or more. The rearrangement links TRBV3-1 to TRBJ1-3; D perhaps matches TRBD1 (5 bases). V shed 1 base and J shed 0 bases, with 10 bases lying between them. The CDR3 totals 16 residues. The germline CDR1 and CDR2 sequences are LGHDT and YNNKEL (reference sequence). In DNA, the CDR3 is TGTGCCAGCAGCCAAGTGTACAGGCACTCTGGAAACACCATATATTTT. As protein: CASSQVYRHSGNTIYF. The entire variable domain, with the rest obtained from reference TRBV3-1 and TRBJ1-3, is as follows: DTAVSQTPKYLVTQMGNDKSIKCEQNLGHDTMYWYKQDSKKFLKIMFSYNNKELIINETVPNRFSPKSPDKAHLNLHINSLELGDSAVYFCASSQVYRHSGNTIYFGEGSWLTVV.

The CDR3, as DNA: TGTGCCAGTAGAGGGGCCTTGAACACTGAAGCTTTCTTT. It specifies CASRGALNTEAFF. The V call is TRBV19, the J call TRBJ1-1, with a tentative D call TRBD1 (5 bases). The V gene lost 6 bases and the J gene lost 0 bases, with 8 bases spanning the gap. Germline V gene data show CDR1 as LNHDA and CDR2 as SQIVND (reference sequence). The CDR3 extends over 13 amino acids. The full variable domain, rest sourced from reference TRBV19 and TRBJ1-1, is DGGITQSPKYLFRKEGQNVTLSCEQNLNHDAMYWYRQDPGQGLRLIYYSQIVNDFQKGDIAEGYSVSREKKESFPLTVTSAQKNPTAFYLCASRGALNTEAFFGQGTRLTVV.

At least ten counts were recorded for this clonotype. In DNA form, the CDR3 reads TGCAGCGTTGCGTTACAGGGACCCTACGAGCAGTACTTC. Its translation: CSVALQGPYEQYF. V usage is TRBV29-1 and J usage is TRBJ2-7; tentative D call: TRBD1 (6 bases). Germline CDR1 SQVTM, CDR2 ANQGSEA. V was cut by 4 bases and J by 2 bases, with 12 bases left in between. This CDR3 spans 13 amino acids.

This clonotype was counted ten times or more. This rearrangement joins TRBV30 to TRBJ2-6; D is unresolved. The CDR3 contains 17 residues. Germline lookup yields CDR1 GTSNPN and CDR2 SVGIG (reference sequence). Trimming shortened V by 0 bases and J by 1 base, and 13 bases separated the two germline ends. CDR3 coding DNA: TGTGCCTGGAGTGTAGGCCAACCCCTTTCTGGGGCCAACGTCCTGACTTTC. It translates to CAWSVGQPLSGANVLTF. Looking up the rest from reference TRBV30 and TRBJ2-6 gives the full variable domain: SQTIHQWPATLVQPVGSPLSLECTVEGTSNPNLYWYRQAAGRGLQLLFYSVGIGQISSEVPQNLSASRPQDRQFILSSKKLLLSDSGFYLCAWSVGQPLSGANVLTFGAGSRLTVL.

This clonotype was found many times. V gene TRBV5-8 combines with J gene TRBJ2-5; TRBD2 is a possible D gene (5 bases). The CDR3 spans 16 residues. Germline assignment: CDR1 SGHTS and CDR2 YDEGEE. Deletions cut 4 bases from V and 4 bases from J, with 20 bases between. The CDR3 region is CASSPVGSVGVETQYF. The CDR3 DNA reads TGTGCCAGCAGCCCCGTCGGTAGCGTCGGGGTAGAGACCCAGTACTTC.

On this clonotype: This could be a read error, since a much larger clone is one nucleotide away. The V call is TRBV3-1, the J call TRBJ2-3, with D maybe TRBD1 (6 bases). The CDR3 spans 14 residues. Germline CDR1 and CDR2: LGHDT and YNNKEL (reference sequence). CDR3 nucleotides: TGTACCAGCAGCCTCACAGGGATCGGCGATACGCAGTATTTT. This translates into CTSSLTGIGDTQYF.

The CDR3, as DNA: TGTGCCAGCAGCTTAGTACTAGCGGATAACACCGGGGAGCTGTTTTTT. Protein sequence: CASSLVLADNTGELFF. The V call is TRBV7-8, the J call TRBJ2-2; the match to TRBD2 covers 8 bases. V gave up 1 base and J gave up 2 bases; unmatched junction bases: 3. In germline, CDR1 is SGHVS, CDR2 FQNEAQ. There are 16 residues in the CDR3.

The sample holds many counts of this clonotype. V and J are TRBV12-3 or TRBV12-4 and TRBJ2-5; 10 nucleotides line up with TRBD2. The V segment lost 6 bases and the J segment 4 bases; nucleotides outside the gene matches: 5. The CDR3 is made up of 14 amino acids. The CDR3 spells CASSPGLATETQYF. As DNA, the CDR3 is TGTGCCAGCAGCCCGGGACTAGCGACAGAGACCCAGTACTTC.